This paragraph covers one T cell receptor (beta chain) sequence. This clone was picked up a small number of times. It lacks a known antigen. No base qualities exist here, and no much larger clone lies one base off it. The cysteine opens and the phenylalanine closes a CDR3 of 15 amino acids. Of the read, only the CDR3 DNA is kept; its 45 bases are in frame from base 1. Trimming leaves V shorter by 5 bases and J shorter by 2 bases, with the junction holding 9 bases beyond the gene matches. Reading the germline V gene (reference sequence) gives CDR1 MNHNY and CDR2 SVGAGI. These data originate in a study of shared clonotypes between healthy human individuals (dated by TCRdb to 2020 to 2022). For the wider study: The cohort comprised a couple of women and a few men aged 18 to 49 years. Per donor, leukapheresis produced somewhere between about 0.94 and 9.5 billion PBMCs. To estimate repertoire size and how much clonotypes are shared between individuals, the study performed deep sequencing of blood TCR repertoires from a handful of healthy adults. For each donor, three plates each were used for CD4 naive and CD4 memory, two plates were used for CD8 naive, and one plate was used for CD8 memory. Different laboratories and diverse techniques were used to prepare libraries and sequence TCR repertoires, to increase sequencing depth and limit assay-specific biases. Overall study results and their limits: Only blood was sampled, and tissue TCR repertoires likely differ from those in blood. Even with the large sequencing depth, rarefaction of the sorted-subset datasets indicated that sequencing was incomplete. Based on pairwise subsampling, the degree of clonotype sharing among donors was expected to be affected by sequencing depth. Compared with non-shared clonotypes, the clonotypes found in all four sorted-subset donors had higher generation probabilities. The genetic and exposure-history diversity represented was limited by the small number of donors. Naive subsets generally had larger estimated clonotype richness than memory subsets. Across a few donors, approximately 5% of naive CD4, around 3.3% of naive CD8, 2.3% of memory CD4, and around 0.4% of memory CD8 clonotypes were shared.

Donors were healthy HIV-negative adults with no recently reported acute infections or vaccinations. Only Caucasian adults living in Nashville, Tennessee, USA were represented among the donors. CD4+ T cells were enriched by magnetic negative selection; naive cells were then positively selected on CD45RA, and the negative fraction formed the memory subset. Blood was collected by leukapheresis, and PBMCs were isolated by Ficoll-Histopaque density gradient centrifugation and then cryopreserved in liquid nitrogen vapor phase. Purity and quantity of every magnetically sorted T cell population were checked by analytical flow cytometry. Each sorted fraction had its genomic DNA isolated and then quantified by UV absorbance on a Nanodrop 2000c. Using the deep immunoSEQ assay, multiplex PCR amplified TCR CDR3 regions from genomic DNA. Genomic DNA extracted from each cell subset was distributed evenly over all wells of several immunoSEQ 96-well plates, and each plate served as one replicate. For sorted subsets, each replicate PCR was loaded with approximately 190 ng genomic DNA, equivalent to about 30,000 T cell genomes. Purified libraries were measured with a Qubit 3.0 fluorometer, size-checked on a Bioanalyzer 2100, and measured again with the KAPA Library Quantification kit. A separate single-read 150-cycle Illumina NextSeq 550 flow cell was used to sequence each immunoSEQ 96-well plate. Under the source paper's analysis protocol: Because the immunoSEQ output held only junctional sequences and lacked quality scores, the filtering could not match the filtering applied to full-length reads. Sequences were annotated with PyIR, a Python wrapper for IgBLAST v1.9, using IMGT germline references to assign V/J genes and CDR3. Reads were filtered out if the reads had weak V/J assignments (E-value above 1e-6), no CDR3, stop codons, out-of-frame junctions, or ambiguous translated residues. V3J clonotypes were defined as sequences sharing the same inferred V gene, J gene, and CDR3 amino acid sequence. To compute the percentage overlap between repertoires, the number of shared unique clonotypes was divided by the size of the smaller repertoire. Three approaches were used to assess repertoire richness: RTK rarefaction, the Chao1 estimator, and Recon v2.1 estimates of unobserved clonotypes. Generation probabilities were computed with OLGA for all TCRbeta clonotypes obtained by the gDNA method from four donors. Entries here come from immuneACCESS through TCRdb and include only in-frame sequences with V and J called. Some clones fail to appear in such tables; in the studies checked, an unresolved V gene covers under half of the shortfall, and the cause of the remainder is unknown. That table gives V, J and clone size, and the DNA gave D and trimming. In this sample the table shows 2 million to 2.5 million clones, more than 85% of which occur a single time. Under 0.45% of the sample is held by the ten biggest clonotypes.

The TCR was taken from a man aged 18 to 30 in good health. Some clones in this sample may be carry-over from other donors' samples. The sequencing sample was made of naive CD4+ T cells from PBMCs. The label giving this sample's cell subset or site can be read as: CD45RA+ positively selected. The chain is encoded by TRBV6-6 joined to TRBJ2-7; 7 central bases correspond to TRBD2. The DNA sequence is as follows: TGTGCCAGCAGTACCTCGAAGAGCGGGGCCTACGAGCAGTACTTC. This is translated as CASSTSKSGAYEQYF.